This T cell receptor (beta chain) was found in a study of cytomegalovirus exposure and HLA in healthy donors. PCR was performed using 60 Vbeta and 13 Jbeta primers. Method: immunoSEQ multiplex PCR; TCRdb's copy keeps in-frame clones and lacks some. The sample carries roughly 140,000 clones, roughly three quarters recorded once. V lost 3 bases and J lost 5, with 17 bases in between. CDR1 and CDR2 from the germline V gene are WNHNN and SYGVQD (reference sequence). The CDR3 loop spans 15 amino acids. Study findings and constraints: While the bulk of TCR sequences proved rare, some public TCRs turned up in many donors. Among immune exposure information, only CMV serostatus was available.

Notes on this clone: Its specificity is unknown.

The TCR comes from a woman aged 45 to 65 in good health and CMV-seronegative. The sample comprised PBMCs. The chain carries TRBV10-1 and TRBJ2-7; tentative D call: TRBD2 (6 bases). CDR3 coding DNA: TGCGCCAGCAGTGACGGCGGGATCCCCATCGACGAGCAGTACTTC. This sequence encodes CASSDGGIPIDEQYF.